A single sample is the source of the 16 T cell receptor beta chains below, sequenced in a study of control samples from healthy donors and cancer patients. The table came from immunoSEQ multiplex PCR; TCRdb's copy has only in-frame clones and leaves some out. The repertoire includes 150,000 to 200,000 clones, 80% to 90% of them detected once, and more than 1.5% sits in the top ten. Material: blood. All receptors come from a man aged 18 to 35 in good health.

The J gene is TRBJ2-5, the V gene TRBV18, with 7 bases matching TRBD2. Germline CDR1 and CDR2: KGHSH and LQKENI. There are 15 residues in the CDR3. The V segment lost 3 bases and the J segment 1 base; nucleotides outside the gene matches: 5. The DNA of the CDR3 is TGTGCCAGCTCACCCCAGACTAGCCCCCAAGAGACCCAGTACTTC. Translation: CASSPQTSPQETQYF. Together with reference TRBV18 and TRBJ2-5, the CDR3 gives the full variable domain: NAGVMQNPRHLVRRRGQEARLRCSPMKGHSHVYWYRQLPEEGLKFMVYLQKENIIDESGMPKERFSAEFPKEGPSILRIQQVVRGDSAAYFCASSPQTSPQETQYFGPGTRLLVL.

This clone came up once. This chain links TRBV9 with TRBJ2-7; 10 nucleotides line up with TRBD2. V trimming: 3 bases; J trimming: 0 bases; junction bases outside the gene matches: 6. The CDR3 is made up of 16 amino acids. Germline loops: CDR1 SGDLS, CDR2 YYNGEE. Written as DNA, the CDR3 is TGTGCCAGCAGCGCAGCCATAGCGGGGGGCTCCTACGAGCAGTACTTC. Protein product: CASSAAIAGGSYEQYF. The entire variable domain, with the rest obtained from reference TRBV9 and TRBJ2-7, is as follows: DSGVTQTPKHLITATGQRVTLRCSPRSGDLSVYWYQQSLDQGLQFLIQYYNGEERAKGNILERFSAQQFPDLHSELNLSSLELGDSALYFCASSAAIAGGSYEQYFGPGTRLTVT.

This clone showed up just once. J is TRBJ2-1 and V is TRBV6-5, with 7 nucleotides matching TRBD2. After removal of 6 bases from V and 1 base from J, the junction contained 6 bases not matched to a gene. This CDR3 has 15 amino acids. Germline-derived CDR1 and CDR2 are MNHEY and SVGAGI. The DNA of the CDR3 is TGTGCCAGCAGATCGGGACTACTATCCTACAATGAGCAGTTCTTC. Translating it yields CASRSGLLSYNEQFF.

J is TRBJ2-1 and V is TRBV5-1, with D tentatively TRBD1 (6 bases). This CDR3 is 14 amino acids long. Germline CDR1 reads SGHRS; CDR2 reads YFSETQ. V lost 2 bases and J lost 7, with 13 bases in between. CDR3 loop: CASSLGDTSNEQFF. The CDR3 DNA reads TGCGCCAGCAGCTTAGGGGACACCTCTAATGAGCAGTTCTTC.

V and J are TRBV6-1 and TRBJ2-1; D may be TRBD2 (5 bases). The CDR3 covers 13 residues. Germline-derived CDR1 and CDR2 are MNHNS and SASEGT. V lost 0 bases and J lost 12, with 12 bases in between. The CDR3 region is CASSEAGARAQFF. The DNA for the CDR3 is TGTGCCAGCAGTGAAGCGGGCGCGAGGGCGCAGTTCTTC.

The chain employs TRBV19 and TRBJ2-3; possibly TRBD1 for D (6 bases). V was cut by 1 base and J by 5 bases, with 16 bases left in between. The CDR3 contains 16 residues. The V gene's germline CDR1 is LNHDA and CDR2 SQIVND (reference sequence). The chain's CDR3 is CASSIVPAGARDTQYF. Written as DNA, the CDR3 is TGTGCCAGTAGTATAGTCCCCGCAGGGGCGAGAGATACGCAGTATTTT.

The V and J genes are TRBV28 and TRBJ1-3; D is possibly TRBD1 (6 bases). The V gene's germline CDR1 is MDHEN and CDR2 SYDVKM. V gave up 4 bases and J gave up 8 bases, with 15 bases separating them. CDR3 length equals 14 residues. CDR3 loop: CASSSLTGRDTIYF. In DNA form, the CDR3 reads TGTGCCAGCAGTTCGTTGACAGGAAGGGACACCATATATTTT. The full variable domain, its missing parts supplied by reference TRBV28 and TRBJ1-3, is DVKVTQSSRYLVKRTGEKVFLECVQDMDHENMFWYRQDPGLGLRLIYFSYDVKMKEKGDIPEGYSVSREKKERFSLILESASTNQTSMYLCASSSLTGRDTIYFGEGSWLTVV.

The chain combines TRBV1 with TRBJ1-1. TRBV1 counts as a pseudogene. The CDR3 sequence is 13 residues long. CDR3 amino acids: CTRVGVSRTEAFF. CDR3 bases: TGCACCAGAGTCGGGGTCTCAAGGACTGAAGCTTTCTTT.

This rearrangement joins TRBV7-2 to TRBJ1-1, with 7 bases aligning to TRBD1. The CDR3 extends over 14 amino acids. The germline CDR1 and CDR2 sequences are SGHTA and FQGNSA. V shed 3 bases, J shed 0 bases, and the junction held 1 base outside the gene matches. The CDR3 reads CASSLGQMNTEAFF. CDR3 sequence (DNA): TGTGCCAGCAGCTTGGGACAGATGAACACTGAAGCTTTCTTT.

The J gene is TRBJ2-7, the V gene TRBV21-1; the tabulated D call, TRBD2, remains unverified against the DNA. TRBV21-1 is flagged as a pseudogene. The CDR3 has 11 residues. CDR3 nucleotides: TGTGCCACCCCCGGGGGACACGAGCAGTACTTC. This translates into CATPGGHEQYF.

The rearrangement joins TRBV11-1 to TRBJ2-5, with D perhaps matching TRBD1 or TRBD2 (5 bases each). Germline CDR1 is SGHAT and CDR2 is FQDESV (reference sequence). V lost 5 bases and J 5 bases, leaving 18 bases between the germline ends. The CDR3 has 15 residues. The CDR3, as DNA: TGTGCCAGCAGCACGAGGGACCTTGGGATGGAGACCCAGTACTTC. Translated, it gives CASSTRDLGMETQYF.

In the case of this clone: The junction shows a germline mismatch at one end, possibly a read error. V is TRBV12-3 or TRBV12-4 and J is TRBJ2-3; D unclear. The CDR3 has 12 amino acids. CDR3: CASSLVADTQYF. The CDR3 DNA reads TGTGCCAGCAGCTTAGTAGCAGATACGCAGTATTTT.

The chain couples TRBV20-1 to TRBJ1-1; D is possibly TRBD1 (5 bases). The CDR3 has 13 amino acids. Germline values: CDR1 DFQATT, CDR2 SNEGSKA (reference sequence). Trimming pared 3 bases from V and 1 base from J, leaving 9 bases between. The CDR3: CSASRQGNTEAFF. The CDR3 region has the DNA TGCAGTGCTAGTAGGCAGGGGAACACTGAAGCTTTCTTT.

The chain combines TRBV3-1 (or the pseudogene TRBV3-2) with TRBJ1-6; D possibly corresponds to TRBD1 (6 bases). Germline loops: CDR1 LGHDT, CDR2 YNNKEL (reference sequence). The V and J ends lost 1 base and 7 bases respectively, with 17 bases between them. This CDR3 has 17 residues. The DNA of the CDR3 is TGTGCCAGCAGCCAAGGGTTAATCGGGGGCGACAATTCACCCCTCCACTTT. It translates to CASSQGLIGGDNSPLHF.

The chain couples TRBV6-4 to TRBJ1-4; D not certain. Germline V gene lookup returns CDR1 MRHNA and CDR2 SNTAGT. Deletions cut 4 bases from V and 4 bases from J, with 16 bases between. The length of the CDR3 is 16 residues. The CDR3 region has the DNA TGTGCCAGCAGTGGGAAAATCGAGTTGCTTAATGAAAAACTGTTTTTT. It yields the protein CASSGKIELLNEKLFF.

The J gene is TRBJ2-7, the V gene TRBV5-4, with 7 bases that match TRBD1. The CDR3 totals 14 residues. From germline, CDR1 is SGHNT and CDR2 YYREEE (reference sequence). The trim removed 4 bases at V and 4 bases at J, leaving 8 bases unmatched. CDR3 nucleotides: TGTGCCAGCAGCCTCCGACAGGGTGTTTACGAGCAGTACTTC. It is translated as CASSLRQGVYEQYF.